Each of the 13 T cell receptor beta chains below was sequenced from the same sample in a study of shared clonotypes between healthy human individuals (dated by TCRdb to about 2020). The method behind the library was the immunoSEQ multiplex PCR assay. Sourced from immuneACCESS, this table was stored by TCRdb with only in-frame sequences that have V and J called. A share of the clones is absent; for the studies checked, an unresolved V gene accounts for under half, and the remainder has no known explanation. This sample lists over 95,000 clones; about 63% were detected once. Around 23% of the sample goes to the ten largest clones. The material sequenced was memory CD8+ T cells sorted from blood. The cell subset or site label corresponds to: CD45RO+ cells pooled with CCR7-negative TemRA cells. These receptors were taken from a woman aged 25 to 39 in good health.

This clone turned up a few times. The J gene is TRBJ2-1, the V gene TRBV4-2; possibly TRBD2 for D (7 bases). The CDR3 is 16 amino acids. Deletions cut 1 base from V and 6 bases from J, with 16 bases between. CDR1 and CDR2 from the germline V gene are LGHNA and YNFKEQ. The CDR3: CASSQGGLAESNEQFF. The CDR3 DNA is TGTGCCAGCAGCCAAGGGGGGCTAGCGGAGTCCAATGAGCAGTTCTTC.

Worth noting for this clone: The sample has other DNA sequences that encode this CDR3 too. V usage is TRBV9 and J usage is TRBJ2-3, with a tentative D call TRBD2 (6 bases). The germline gives CDR1 SGDLS, CDR2 YYNGEE. The CDR3 runs 14 residues. Trimming stripped 4 bases from V and 6 bases from J, with 15 bases between. In DNA, the CDR3 is TGTGCCAGCAGCCTCGCCGGGGGTAGCGATACGCAGTATTTT. It yields the protein CASSLAGGSDTQYF.

The V gene is TRBV19, the J gene TRBJ2-7, with 7 bases that match TRBD1. Trimming at V came to 3 bases and at J to 2 bases, leaving 4 bases not matched to a gene. Germline V gene sequence: CDR1 LNHDA, CDR2 SQIVND (reference sequence). This CDR3 contains 14 residues. Written as DNA, the CDR3 is TGTGCCAGTAGTATCTGGACAGGTCCCTACGAGCAGTACTTC. This sequence encodes CASSIWTGPYEQYF.

The chain carries TRBV5-4 and TRBJ2-5, with D perhaps TRBD1 (6 bases). The DNA end is more similar to TRBJ2-7, so the J call may be wrong. There are 14 residues in the CDR3. Germline assignment: CDR1 SGHNT and CDR2 YYREEE (reference sequence). The CDR3 loop is CASFRDRNIYEQYF. The CDR3 bases are TGTGCCAGCTTCCGCGACAGGAACATCTACGAGCAGTACTTC.

The sample holds many counts of this clone. The chain combines TRBV7-2 with TRBJ2-7, with D unclear. The germline V and J ends were trimmed by 5 bases and 7 bases, with 12 bases remaining between them. The CDR3 is 12 amino acids. The germline gives CDR1 SGHTA, CDR2 FQGNSA. CDR3 sequence reads: CASSPYIEEQYF. The DNA for the CDR3 is TGTGCCAGCAGCCCCTACATTGAGGAGCAGTACTTC.

This chain connects TRBV9 to TRBJ2-3; D remains unclear. CDR1 and CDR2 from the germline V gene are SGDLS and YYNGEE. V lost 0 bases and J lost 6, with 11 bases in between. CDR3 length: 14 amino acids. CDR3 loop: CASSVGGADDTQYF. The CDR3 DNA follows: TGTGCCAGCAGCGTAGGAGGCGCCGACGATACGCAGTATTTT.

This rearrangement joins TRBV5-1 to TRBJ2-3, with 8 bases lining up with TRBD1. The CDR3 loop spans 17 amino acids. The V gene end was trimmed by 2 bases and the J gene end by 0 bases; junction bases not matched to a gene: 8. CDR1 SGHRS and CDR2 YFSETQ come from the germline V gene. CDR3 sequence reads: CASSLQGQGSSTDTQYF. CDR3 in DNA: TGCGCCAGCAGCTTACAAGGACAGGGCAGTAGCACAGATACGCAGTATTTT. Full variable domain (missing parts from reference TRBV5-1 and TRBJ2-3): KAGVTQTPRYLIKTRGQQVTLSCSPISGHRSVSWYQQTPGQGLQFLFEYFSETQRNKGNFPGRFSGRQFSNSRSEMNVSTLELGDSALYLCASSLQGQGSSTDTQYFGPGTRLTVL.

The chain recombines TRBV4-1 with TRBJ2-3; 7 nucleotides agree with TRBD2. Germline loops: CDR1 MGHRA, CDR2 YSYEKL. The CDR3 has 15 amino acids. Trimming removed 2 bases from V and 1 base from J; junction bases left unmatched: 3. This CDR3 reads CASSQRTSGTDTQYF. The CDR3 DNA reads TGCGCCAGCAGCCAAAGAACTAGCGGCACAGATACGCAGTATTTT.

This clone was detected ten times or more. V and J are TRBV6-1 and TRBJ2-2, with TRBD2 matching 7 bases. The trim removed 3 bases at V and 6 bases at J, leaving 4 bases unmatched. The CDR3 spans 14 residues. In germline, CDR1 is MNHNS, CDR2 SASEGT. CDR3 region: CASSDLAGAGELFF. The CDR3 DNA reads TGTGCCAGCAGTGATCTGGCGGGAGCCGGGGAGCTGTTTTTT.

The chain combines TRBV23-1 with TRBJ2-7; 13 nucleotides line up with TRBD2. TRBV23-1 is flagged as an ORF with uncertain function. This CDR3 region has 24 residues. Losses at the gene ends were 0 bases for V and 5 bases for J; bases not matched to a gene: 28. CDR3 in DNA: TGCGCCAGCAGTCAATCCCTGACAGGGAGGTTACGGACTAGCGGGAGAGCGTCCGGTGACGAGCAGTACTTC. Residues: CASSQSLTGRLRTSGRASGDEQYF.

The chain links TRBV28 to TRBJ2-7; 7 bases align to TRBD1. This CDR3 has 16 amino acids. The germline CDR1 and CDR2 sequences are MDHEN and SYDVKM. With 2 bases clipped from V and 3 bases from J, the junction kept 10 bases outside the gene matches. For the CDR3, the DNA is TGTGCCAGCAGTTTACAGGACAGGAACTACCACTACGAGCAGTACTTC. The encoded protein is CASSLQDRNYHYEQYF.

The chain has TRBV11-2 and TRBJ1-5; D not resolved. The CDR3 covers 14 residues. CDR1 is SGHAT and CDR2 is FQNNGV in the germline V gene. Trimming removed 1 base from V and 9 bases from J, with 13 bases in between. CDR3 DNA: TGTGCCAGCAGCTTAGTTGGCGGATACACGCCCCAGCATTTT. Amino acids: CASSLVGGYTPQHF.

This chain links TRBV2 with TRBJ2-7, with 7 bases that match TRBD2. The CDR3 has 13 amino acids. Germline CDR1 and CDR2: SNHLY and FYNNEI. V gave up 8 bases and J gave up 1 base; unmatched junction bases: 5. This CDR3 reads CASRGEGSYEQYF. The CDR3 DNA sequence: TGTGCCAGCCGGGGGGAGGGATCCTACGAGCAGTACTTC.